This is a list of T cell receptor beta chains from one sample in a study of shared clonotypes between healthy human individuals. TCRdb's copy holds only in-frame clones and misses some; the assay was immunoSEQ multiplex PCR. The sample carries over 750,000 clones, 96% recorded once. Material for sequencing was naive CD8+ T cells sorted from blood. The receptors derive from a man under 40 in good health. The CDR3 runs from the conserved cysteine through the conserved F or W. Fields, in order: V gene, D gene, clone size, J gene, CDR3 DNA, CDR3 protein. A D gene is named only where the DNA matches it firmly. Size values are once, few and many counts, or a class for expanded clones, and some rows have none.

V: TRBV5-4; D: .; size: .; J: TRBJ2-7; DNA: TGTGCCAGCAGCTTTTCCGGGACGCCAAGCCACGAGCAGTACTTC; CDR3: CASSFSGTPSHEQYF
V: TRBV10-3; D: .; size: .; J: TRBJ1-5; DNA: TGTGCCATCAGTGAGTCCTCTAGCAATCAGCCCCAGCATTTT; CDR3: CAISESSSNQPQHF
V: TRBV9; D: TRBD1; size: .; J: TRBJ2-7; DNA: TGTGCCAGCAGCGTGGGACAGTGGAGTTTGGAGCAGTACTTC; CDR3: CASSVGQWSLEQYF
V: TRBV13; D: .; size: once; J: TRBJ2-7; DNA: TGTGCCAGCAGCTCGGGACACCTCGGCGAGCAGTACTTC; CDR3: CASSSGHLGEQYF
V: TRBV6-6; D: .; size: .; J: TRBJ2-5; DNA: TGTGCCAGCAGTACCGAAGGGACACCACAAGAGACCCAGTACTTC; CDR3: CASSTEGTPQETQYF
V: TRBV11-1; D: .; size: .; J: TRBJ2-7; DNA: TGTGCCAGCAGCTTAGCTGGTGGCTCCTACGAGCAGTACTTC; CDR3: CASSLAGGSYEQYF
V: TRBV5-4; D: TRBD1; size: .; J: TRBJ1-1; DNA: TGTGCCAGCAGGCTACAGGGGCCGAACACTGAAGCTTTCTTT; CDR3: CASRLQGPNTEAFF
V: TRBV11-2; D: TRBD2; size: .; J: TRBJ2-7; DNA: TGTGCCAGCAGCTTAGAGGCGGGAGGAGGCGAGCAGTACTTC; CDR3: CASSLEAGGGEQYF
V: TRBV10-1; D: TRBD2; size: .; J: TRBJ2-1; DNA: TGCGCCAGCAGCCCTAGCGGAAGCTCCTACAATGAGCAGTTCTTC; CDR3: CASSPSGSSYNEQFF
V: TRBV9; D: TRBD2; size: .; J: TRBJ2-7; DNA: TGTGCCAGCAGCGTAAGTAATAGCGGGAGTTTCTACGAGCAGTACTTC; CDR3: CASSVSNSGSFYEQYF
V: TRBV29-1; D: .; size: .; J: TRBJ1-2; DNA: TGCAGCGTTGAAGGTCGCAAGGCCGATGGGGGCTACACCTTC; CDR3: CSVEGRKADGGYTF
V: TRBV9; D: TRBD1; size: .; J: TRBJ1-1; DNA: TGTGCCAGCAGCTCAATGGACAGGGGGAGGACTGAAGCTTTCTTT; CDR3: CASSSMDRGRTEAFF
V: TRBV7-8; D: .; size: .; J: TRBJ1-5; DNA: TGTGCCAGCAGCGAGCATCGGTTCAATCAGCCCCAGCATTTT; CDR3: CASSEHRFNQPQHF
V: TRBV7-2; D: .; size: .; J: TRBJ2-7; DNA: TGTGCCAGCAGCTTACCACTAGGAGCCTACGAGCAGTACTTC; CDR3: CASSLPLGAYEQYF
V: TRBV5-5; D: .; size: .; J: TRBJ2-7; DNA: TGTGCCAGCAGCTTGTTTTCTGTCCCCTACGAGCAGTACTTC; CDR3: CASSLFSVPYEQYF
V: TRBV4-2; D: .; size: .; J: TRBJ1-2; DNA: TGTGCCAGCAGCCAAAACGTCGGGGGCCGCTTCGGCTACACCTTC; CDR3: CASSQNVGGRFGYTF
V: TRBV29-1; D: .; size: .; J: TRBJ1-1; DNA: TGCAGCGTTGAAGATTACCTGAACACTGAAGCTTTCTTT; CDR3: CSVEDYLNTEAFF
V: TRBV5-4; D: .; size: .; J: TRBJ2-1; DNA: TGTGCCAGCAGCTTGGTAGGGGTCAACTACAATGAGCAGTTCTTC; CDR3: CASSLVGVNYNEQFF
V: TRBV14; D: TRBD2; size: .; J: TRBJ2-7; DNA: TGTGCCAGCAGCCAATGGACTAGCGGGAGTAATTTCGAGCAGTACTTC; CDR3: CASSQWTSGSNFEQYF
V: TRBV18; D: .; size: .; J: TRBJ2-7; DNA: TGTGCCAGCTCACCACAGGACAGAAGATACGAGCAGTACTTC; CDR3: CASSPQDRRYEQYF
V: TRBV9; D: TRBD2; size: .; J: TRBJ2-1; DNA: TGTGCCAGCAGCGTAGAACTAGCGGAGAATGAGCAGTTCTTC; CDR3: CASSVELAENEQFF
V: TRBV19; D: .; size: .; J: TRBJ1-1; DNA: TGTGCCAGTAGGGTTGGGGGCACTGAAGCTTTCTTT; CDR3: CASRVGGTEAFF
V: TRBV29-1; D: TRBD1; size: once; J: TRBJ1-1; DNA: TGCAGCGTTGAGGGACAGTCTGGCACTGAAGCTTTCTTT; CDR3: CSVEGQSGTEAFF
V: TRBV10-3; D: .; size: .; J: TRBJ2-1; DNA: TGTGCCATCAGTGATCTTACCTCGGGACCACACAATGAGCAGTTCTTC; CDR3: CAISDLTSGPHNEQFF
V: TRBV18; D: .; size: .; J: TRBJ1-1; DNA: TGTGCCAGCTCACCGGAAGGGACATTTGACACTGAAGCTTTCTTT; CDR3: CASSPEGTFDTEAFF
V: TRBV12-5; D: .; size: .; J: TRBJ1-1; DNA: TGTGCTAGTGGTTTCCACAACACTGAAGCTTTCTTT; CDR3: CASGFHNTEAFF
V: TRBV11-2; D: .; size: once; J: TRBJ2-1; DNA: TGTGCCAGCAGGGGGGGAAGCGGGTTGGGAAATGAGCAGTTCTTC; CDR3: CASRGGSGLGNEQFF
V: TRBV11-2; D: .; size: .; J: TRBJ2-1; DNA: TGTGCCAGCAGCTTAGATCGGGCCAGGAACAATGAGCAGTTCTTC; CDR3: CASSLDRARNNEQFF
V: TRBV27; D: TRBD2; size: .; J: TRBJ2-7; DNA: TGTGCCAGCAGTCCCCGGACTAGCTTCTACGAGCAGTACTTC; CDR3: CASSPRTSFYEQYF
V: TRBV9; D: .; size: .; J: TRBJ2-1; DNA: TGTGCCAGCAGCGCAACCCCCACTGAAAGCTCCTACAATGAGCAGTTCTTC; CDR3: CASSATPTESSYNEQFF
V: TRBV27; D: .; size: .; J: TRBJ2-7; DNA: TGTGCCAGCAGTTTATCGCGACAGTACGAGCAGTACTTC; CDR3: CASSLSRQYEQYF
V: TRBV27; D: .; size: .; J: TRBJ1-5; DNA: TGTGCCAGCAGTTTGGGGCAGGGTGGCCAGCCCCAGCATTTT; CDR3: CASSLGQGGQPQHF
V: TRBV7-8; D: TRBD2; size: .; J: TRBJ2-3; DNA: TGTGCCAGCAGCTTAGCCTGGGGACTAGCGGGCCCCACAGATACGCAGTATTTT; CDR3: CASSLAWGLAGPTDTQYF
V: TRBV9; D: .; size: .; J: TRBJ2-6; DNA: TGTGCCAGCAGCCTCCCGCCGGGGCAGTGGAGCTCTGGGGCCAACGTCCTGACTTTC; CDR3: CASSLPPGQWSSGANVLTF
V: TRBV6-6; D: .; size: .; J: TRBJ1-1; DNA: TGTGCCAGCAGTCCGGACGTATTGAACACTGAAGCTTTCTTT; CDR3: CASSPDVLNTEAFF
V: TRBV2; D: TRBD2; size: .; J: TRBJ2-7; DNA: TGTGCCAGCAGGGGAGGGCCGGGCGAGCAGTACTTC; CDR3: CASRGGPGEQYF
V: TRBV29-1; D: TRBD1; size: .; J: TRBJ2-5; DNA: TGCAGCGTTGAGGCCGGGACAGGGAGAATGGAGACCCAGTACTTC; CDR3: CSVEAGTGRMETQYF
V: TRBV2; D: TRBD1; size: .; J: TRBJ1-2; DNA: TGTGCCAGCAGCCAGGGACAGGGGCCGGGGGATGGCTACACCTTC; CDR3: CASSQGQGPGDGYTF
V: TRBV27; D: TRBD2; size: .; J: TRBJ2-1; DNA: TGTGCCAGCAGTTTATCGGTCGGGAGGGCCTACAATGAGCAGTTCTTC; CDR3: CASSLSVGRAYNEQFF
V: TRBV7-9; D: TRBD1; size: .; J: TRBJ1-5; DNA: TGTGCCAGCAGCCCCACAGGGGCCCTAGCTCAGCCCCAGCATTTT; CDR3: CASSPTGALAQPQHF
V: TRBV7-9; D: .; size: .; J: TRBJ2-5; DNA: TGTGCCAGCAGCTCCTTCGGACAAGCCATCCAAGAGACCCAGTACTTC; CDR3: CASSSFGQAIQETQYF
V: TRBV5-6; D: .; size: .; J: TRBJ2-1; DNA: TGTGCCAGCAGCTTGGCCAACCGCGCTTGGGATGAGCAGTTCTTC; CDR3: CASSLANRAWDEQFF
V: TRBV15; D: .; size: .; J: TRBJ2-7; DNA: TGTGCCACCCGGTGGGAGCCAGGGGACTACGAGCAGTACTTC; CDR3: CATRWEPGDYEQYF
V: TRBV30; D: .; size: .; J: TRBJ2-1; DNA: TGTGCCTGGAGTGACGGGAGAGAGCAGTTCTTC; CDR3: CAWSDGREQFF
V: TRBV10-1; D: TRBD2; size: .; J: TRBJ2-1; DNA: TGCGCCAGCAGTGAGTCCACTAGCGGGAAAAGAAATAATGAGCAGTTCTTC; CDR3: CASSESTSGKRNNEQFF
V: TRBV5-5; D: .; size: once; J: TRBJ2-5; DNA: TGTGCCAGCAGCTTGTCCAGCGGCCAAGAGACCCAGTACTTC; CDR3: CASSLSSGQETQYF
V: TRBV6-1; D: TRBD1; size: .; J: TRBJ2-7; DNA: TGTGCCAGCCACAGGGGGCTCGACGAGCAGTACTTC; CDR3: CASHRGLDEQYF
V: TRBV7-8; D: .; size: .; J: TRBJ2-5; DNA: TGTGCCAGCAGCTTAGGAGAAGGGGCAGGAGAGACCCAGTACTTC; CDR3: CASSLGEGAGETQYF
V: TRBV15; D: .; size: .; J: TRBJ1-5; DNA: TGTGCCACCAGCAGATCCTCAAATCAGCCCCAGCATTTT; CDR3: CATSRSSNQPQHF
V: TRBV4-3; D: .; size: .; J: TRBJ2-7; DNA: TGCGCCAGCAGCCAAGGGTTCGGGGGAGCCTACGAGCAGTACTTC; CDR3: CASSQGFGGAYEQYF
V: TRBV5-6; D: .; size: few; J: TRBJ1-1; DNA: TGTGCCAGCAGTACCCAAGCGTACACTGAAGCTTTCTTT; CDR3: CASSTQAYTEAFF
V: TRBV7-9; D: TRBD1; size: .; J: TRBJ1-2; DNA: TGTGCCAGCAGCTTAGCGGGACAGGGGCATAACTATGGCTACACCTTC; CDR3: CASSLAGQGHNYGYTF
V: TRBV29-1; D: TRBD2; size: .; J: TRBJ2-1; DNA: TGCAGCGTTGATTTCCCAGCTAGCGGTTACTCCTACAATGAGCAGTTCTTC; CDR3: CSVDFPASGYSYNEQFF
V: TRBV4-1; D: TRBD2; size: once; J: TRBJ2-7; DNA: TGCGCCAGCAGTCCCGGGGGGGGCTTCTACGAGCAGTACTTC; CDR3: CASSPGGGFYEQYF
V: TRBV14; D: .; size: .; J: TRBJ1-1; DNA: TGTGCCAGCAGCCCCAAGGGGGGGGCTCCTGAAGCTTTCTTT; CDR3: CASSPKGGAPEAFF